This entry lists 17 T cell receptor beta chains sequenced from one sample in a study of blood T cells in healthy people across ages. For the second PCR, which ran for 7 to 11 cycles, a sample-barcoded 5' primer and a J-beta primer mix were used. TCRdb analysed the 5' RACE reads with MiXCR anew, one entry per CDR3 protein. The sample comprises around 1,600,000 distinct CDR3 sequences, approximately 43% of which are singletons, and under 5% rests with the top ten. The sequenced sample consisted of blood. The origin of the receptors is a woman younger than 35 in good health.

The rearrangement joins TRBV20-1 to TRBJ2-4; tentative D call: TRBD2 (6 bases). The germline V gene has CDR1 DFQATT and CDR2 SNEGSKA (reference sequence). Trimming pared 6 bases from V and 2 bases from J, leaving 14 bases between. This CDR3 comprises 14 residues. CDR3 sequence (DNA): TGCAGTGCCCCTGGGAGGATGACCAAAAACATTCAGTACTTC. This codes for CSAPGRMTKNIQYF.

This chain joins TRBV20-1 and TRBJ1-2; D unresolved. CDR1 and CDR2 (germline): DFQATT, SNEGSKA (reference sequence). V lost 1 base, J lost 0 bases, and 12 bases lay in between. The CDR3 extends over 15 amino acids. CDR3 residues: CSARATEIANYGYTF. CDR3 sequence (DNA): TGCAGTGCTAGAGCGACCGAGATAGCTAACTATGGCTACACCTTC.

J is TRBJ2-7 and V is TRBV4-1, with 9 nucleotides matching TRBD1. CDR3 length: 17 residues. The trim removed 1 base at V and 5 bases at J, leaving 12 bases unmatched. Germline V gene lookup returns CDR1 MGHRA and CDR2 YSYEKL. The CDR3 sequence is CASSQATGGAFLHEQYF. DNA for the CDR3: TGCGCCAGCAGCCAAGCTACAGGGGGCGCGTTTCTCCACGAGCAGTACTTC.

The rearrangement uses TRBV6-1 and TRBJ1-2; possibly TRBD1 for D (6 bases). V dropped 1 base and J dropped 7 bases, with 13 bases sitting between them. The CDR3 length is 14 residues. The V gene's germline CDR1 is MNHNS and CDR2 SASEGT. The chain's CDR3 is CASSEGLADSGYTF. CDR3 nucleotide sequence: TGTGCCAGCAGTGAAGGGCTGGCGGACAGTGGCTACACCTTC.

The CDR3 nucleotides read TGTGCCAGCAGTTACCGGCCGCAGCGAATAAATGAAAAACTGTTTTTT. Translation: CASSYRPQRINEKLFF. The rearrangement uses TRBV6-6 and TRBJ1-4; D is undetermined. CDR3 length: 16 amino acids. Germline V lookup: CDR1 MNHNY, CDR2 SVGAGI (reference sequence). Between the trimmed V and J ends, which lost 2 bases and 5 bases, there was a span of 15 bases.

This clonotype turned up a few times. CDR3 amino acids: CASSPPGWDAEKLFF. CDR3 bases: TGTGCCAGCAGCCCCCCCGGGTGGGATGCTGAAAAACTGTTTTTT. The J gene is TRBJ1-4, the V gene TRBV5-8, with no clear D. The CDR3 runs 15 residues. Germline loops: CDR1 SGHTS, CDR2 YDEGEE. The germline V and J ends were trimmed by 4 bases and 7 bases, with 17 bases remaining between them.

This clonotype was counted a few times. J is TRBJ1-4 and V is TRBV7-2, with 7 bases that match TRBD1. The CDR3 has 15 amino acids. In germline, CDR1 is SGHTA, CDR2 FQGNSA. V gave up 5 bases and J gave up 4 bases; unmatched junction bases: 7. CDR3 sequence: CASSPRTGLNEKLFF. CDR3 bases: TGTGCCAGCAGCCCTCGGACAGGCCTTAATGAAAAACTGTTTTTT.

About this clonotype: At one end the junction does not follow the germline gene, possibly because of a read error. V and J are TRBV7-2 and TRBJ2-3; D ambiguous. The CDR3 is made up of 13 amino acids. Per the germline V gene, CDR1 is SGHTA and CDR2 is FQGNSA. The CDR3 nucleotides read TGTGCCAACAGCGACGGCCTCGGAGATACGCAGTATTTT. Translated, it gives CANSDGLGDTQYF.

This clonotype has more than one count but fewer than ten. The chain combines TRBV20-1 with TRBJ2-7; D remains ambiguous. The CDR3 extends over 13 amino acids. CDR1 is DFQATT, CDR2 SNEGSKA, per germline (reference sequence). Trimming left V 0 bases short and J 6 bases short, with 12 bases between. In DNA, the CDR3 is TGCAGTGCTAGAGATTTTCCCACACTCGAGCAGTACTTC. Encoded protein: CSARDFPTLEQYF.

V gene TRBV30 combines with J gene TRBJ2-3; 8 bases fit TRBD2. Germline CDR1 is GTSNPN and CDR2 is SVGIG (reference sequence). This CDR3 contains 15 residues. Losses at the gene ends were 3 bases for V and 3 bases for J; bases not matched to a gene: 8. The CDR3 bases are TGTGCCTGGAGCGGGGGGGCGGGACCGACAGATACGCAGTATTTT. It specifies CAWSGGAGPTDTQYF.

V gene TRBV11-2 combines with J gene TRBJ2-7; TRBD1 matches at 7 bases. CDR3 size: 15 residues. Trimming took 6 bases from V and 2 from J; bases not matched to a gene: 10. Germline CDR1 SGHAT, CDR2 FQNNGV. The CDR3 loop reads CASRPIRTGTYEQYF. CDR3 sequence (DNA): TGTGCCAGCAGGCCCATCCGGACAGGTACCTACGAGCAGTACTTC.

The sample holds one count of this clonotype. A clone one base away is much larger, so this may be a read error. The chain carries TRBV20-1 and TRBJ2-7; possible D gene TRBD2, 5 bases. V shed 3 bases and J shed 7 bases, with 19 bases lying between them. Per germline, CDR1 DFQATT and CDR2 SNEGSKA (reference sequence). The CDR3 is 14 amino acids. DNA for the CDR3: TGCAGTGCTAGCTCTAGCAGGAGAATTGGTGAGCAGTACTTC. Protein product: CSASSSRRIGEQYF.

This clonotype was counted only a few times. This chain joins TRBV12-3 or TRBV12-4 and TRBJ2-7; no definite D call. This CDR3 comprises 12 residues. V was trimmed by 2 bases and J by 3 bases, leaving 5 bases between them. CDR3 amino acids: CASSLPRYEQYF. The DNA of the CDR3 is TGTGCCAGCAGTTTACCCCGCTACGAGCAGTACTTC.

The V gene is TRBV4-1, the J gene TRBJ2-7, with D possibly TRBD1 on 7 matching bases. Germline CDR1 is MGHRA and CDR2 is YSYEKL. Trimming cost V 3 bases and J 0 bases, with 18 bases left between them. This CDR3 is 17 amino acids long. The CDR3 nucleotides are TGCGCCAGCAGCCACCTAAGCAGGGGGGATAGCTCCTACGAGCAGTACTTC. Its protein product is CASSHLSRGDSSYEQYF.

This chain joins TRBV28 and TRBJ2-5; 10 bases agree with TRBD2. Germline trimming cut 4 bases from V and 5 bases from J; bases unmatched to any gene: 13. The CDR3 is 17 residues long. Germline CDR1 reads MDHEN; CDR2 reads SYDVKM. CDR3 bases: TGTGCCAGCAGTTATGATAGACTAGCGGGTGTCCGGGAGACCCAGTACTTC. This encodes CASSYDRLAGVRETQYF.

This clonotype was picked up a small number of times. This chain connects TRBV12-3 or TRBV12-4 to TRBJ1-2; 11 nucleotides align to TRBD1. Trimming took 6 bases from V and 4 from J; bases not matched to a gene: 16. This CDR3 has 18 amino acids. CDR3 sequence reads: CASRPTRDRGDLSYGYTF. CDR3 DNA sequence: TGTGCCAGCAGACCCACACGGGACAGGGGGGATCTTAGCTATGGCTACACCTTC.

The chain carries TRBV9 and TRBJ2-4; D is perhaps TRBD2 (5 bases). This CDR3 contains 15 residues. Deletions cut 0 bases from V and 13 bases from J, with 20 bases between. Germline assignment: CDR1 SGDLS and CDR2 YYNGEE. The CDR3 DNA reads as TGTGCCAGCAGCGTAGTAAGCGGTCCTAACGACGAACAGTACTTC. It translates to CASSVVSGPNDEQYF.